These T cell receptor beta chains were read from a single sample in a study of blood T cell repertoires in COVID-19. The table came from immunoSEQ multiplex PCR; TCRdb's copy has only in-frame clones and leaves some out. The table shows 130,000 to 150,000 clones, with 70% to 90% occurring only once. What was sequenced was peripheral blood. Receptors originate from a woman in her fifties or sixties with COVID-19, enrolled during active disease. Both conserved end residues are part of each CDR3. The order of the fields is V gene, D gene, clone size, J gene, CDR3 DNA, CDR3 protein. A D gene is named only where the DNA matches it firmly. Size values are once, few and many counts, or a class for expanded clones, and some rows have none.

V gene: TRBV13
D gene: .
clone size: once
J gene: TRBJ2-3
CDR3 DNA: TGTGCCAGCAGCCCGACTAGGGAAGATACGCAGTATTTT
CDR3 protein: CASSPTREDTQYF

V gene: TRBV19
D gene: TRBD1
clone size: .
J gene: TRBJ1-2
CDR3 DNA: TGTGCCAGTAGTAAAGGACAGGGAGCTAACTATGGCTACACCTTC
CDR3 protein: CASSKGQGANYGYTF

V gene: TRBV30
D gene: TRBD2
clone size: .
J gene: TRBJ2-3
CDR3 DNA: TGTGCCTGGAGTGTACGTAGGAGCGGGAGTAGCACAGATACGCAGTATTTT
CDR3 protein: CAWSVRRSGSSTDTQYF

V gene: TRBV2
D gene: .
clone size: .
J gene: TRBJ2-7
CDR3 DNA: TGTGCCAGCAGTGGGACAGCACGTACCGTTTTGCAGTACTTC
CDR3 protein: CASSGTARTVLQYF

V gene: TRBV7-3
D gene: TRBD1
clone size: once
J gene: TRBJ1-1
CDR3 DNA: TGTGCCAGCAGCTCTACAGGGGCCGACACTGAAGCTTTCTTT
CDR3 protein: CASSSTGADTEAFF

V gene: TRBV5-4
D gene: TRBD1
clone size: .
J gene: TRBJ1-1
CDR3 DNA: TGTGCCAGCAGCTTAGTCCAGGGGGGATTGACCACTGAAGCTTTCTTT
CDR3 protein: CASSLVQGGLTTEAFF

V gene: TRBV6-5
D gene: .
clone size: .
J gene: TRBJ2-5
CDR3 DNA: TGTGCCAGCAGTTACGCCGGGACATCGAATCGGGAGACCCAGTACTTC
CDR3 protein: CASSYAGTSNRETQYF

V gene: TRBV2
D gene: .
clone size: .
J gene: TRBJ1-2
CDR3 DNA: TGTGCCAGCAGTGGTCTAGGGGGGGCTAACTATGGCTACACCTTC
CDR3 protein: CASSGLGGANYGYTF

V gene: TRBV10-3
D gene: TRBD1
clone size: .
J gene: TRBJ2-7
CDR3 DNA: TGTGCCATCAGTGGGACAGGGATGGACTACGAGCAGTACTTC
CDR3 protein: CAISGTGMDYEQYF

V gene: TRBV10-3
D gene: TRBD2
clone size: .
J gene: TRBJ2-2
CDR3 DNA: TGTGCCATCAGTTCCGGGACTAGCGCCGGGGAGCTGTTTTTT
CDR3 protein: CAISSGTSAGELFF

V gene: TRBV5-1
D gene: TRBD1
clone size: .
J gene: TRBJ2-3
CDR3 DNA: TGCGCCAGCAGCTTACCCCGGGACAGGGCTACTAGCACAGATACGCAGTATTTT
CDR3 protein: CASSLPRDRATSTDTQYF

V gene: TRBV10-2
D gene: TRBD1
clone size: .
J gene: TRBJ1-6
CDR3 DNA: TGCGCCAGCAGTTTCAATTCCGGGACAGGGGGCAATTCACCCCTCCACTTT
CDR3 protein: CASSFNSGTGGNSPLHF

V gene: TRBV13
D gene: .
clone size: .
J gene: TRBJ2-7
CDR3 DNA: TGTGCCAGCAGCTTCCCAAGAAACCAAGTGGGACCGGCCAGCGGGCTGCGTACCTACGAGCAGTACTTC
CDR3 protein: CASSFPRNQVGPASGLRTYEQYF

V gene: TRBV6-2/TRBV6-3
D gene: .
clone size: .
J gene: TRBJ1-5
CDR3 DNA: TGTGCCAGCAGTTCCTTGGGGCTCAATCAGCCCCAGCATTTT
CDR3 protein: CASSSLGLNQPQHF

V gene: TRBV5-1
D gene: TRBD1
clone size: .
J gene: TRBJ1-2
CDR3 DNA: TGCGCCAGCAGCCCCCCCGGGACAGCGCGGGGTGGCTACACCTTC
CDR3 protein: CASSPPGTARGGYTF

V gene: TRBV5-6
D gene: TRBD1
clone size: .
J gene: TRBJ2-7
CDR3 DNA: TGTGCCAGCAGCCTACTGGACAGGAGCTCCTACGAGCAGTACTTC
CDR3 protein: CASSLLDRSSYEQYF

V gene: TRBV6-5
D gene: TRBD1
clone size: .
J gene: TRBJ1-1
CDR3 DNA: TGTGCCAGCACGAGGGGGCGGGCTTTCTTT
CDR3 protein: CASTRGRAFF

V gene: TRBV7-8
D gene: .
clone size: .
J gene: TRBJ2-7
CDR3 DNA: TGTGCCAGCAGCTTAGCGCCCGGGTACGAGCAGTACTTC
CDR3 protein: CASSLAPGYEQYF

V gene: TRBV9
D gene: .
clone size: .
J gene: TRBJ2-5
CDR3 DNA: TGTGCCAGCAGCGCCGGGGGGCAGCAAGAGACCCAGTACTTC
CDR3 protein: CASSAGGQQETQYF

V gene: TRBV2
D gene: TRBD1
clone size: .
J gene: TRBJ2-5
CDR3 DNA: TGTGCCAGCACAGGGGGCGCTAGGGGGCAAGAGACCCAGTACTTC
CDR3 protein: CASTGGARGQETQYF

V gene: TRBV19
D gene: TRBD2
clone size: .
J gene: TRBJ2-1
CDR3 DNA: TGTGCCAGTAGTCTTCTAGCGGGGGGGTCCAACTACAATGAGCAGTTCTTC
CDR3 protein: CASSLLAGGSNYNEQFF

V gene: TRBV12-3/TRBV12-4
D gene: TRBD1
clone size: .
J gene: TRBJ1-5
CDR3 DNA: TGTGCCAGCAGTGGACAGGGGGATCAGCCCCAGCATTTT
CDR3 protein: CASSGQGDQPQHF

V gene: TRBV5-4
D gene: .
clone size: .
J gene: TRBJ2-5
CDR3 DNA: TGTGCCAGCAGCTTACGAACAGGGTTCGGGGAGACCCAGTACTTC
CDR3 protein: CASSLRTGFGETQYF

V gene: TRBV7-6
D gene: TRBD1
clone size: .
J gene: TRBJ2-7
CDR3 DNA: TGTGCCAGCAGCGCCGGAACAGGGGGGACCTACGAGCAGTACTTC
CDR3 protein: CASSAGTGGTYEQYF

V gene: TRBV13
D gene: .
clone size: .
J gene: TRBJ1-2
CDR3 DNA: TGTGCCAGCAGCACTGACAGGCGCAAGGGGAACTATGGCTACACCTTC
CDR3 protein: CASSTDRRKGNYGYTF

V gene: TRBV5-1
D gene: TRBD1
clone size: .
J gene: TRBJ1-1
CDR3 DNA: TGCGCCAGCAGCGAAACCCTTATTCCCGGGACAGGGGACACTGAAGCTTTCTTT
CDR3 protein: CASSETLIPGTGDTEAFF

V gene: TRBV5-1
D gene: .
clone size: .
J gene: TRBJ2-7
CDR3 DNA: TGCGCCAGCAGCTTACAGGGCCCCGAGCAGTACTTC
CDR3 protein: CASSLQGPEQYF

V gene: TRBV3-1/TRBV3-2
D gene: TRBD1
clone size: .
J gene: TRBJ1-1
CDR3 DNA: TGTGCCAGCAGCCTAGGGACAGACACTGAAGCTTTCTTT
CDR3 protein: CASSLGTDTEAFF

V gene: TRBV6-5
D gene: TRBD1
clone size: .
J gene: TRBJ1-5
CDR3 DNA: TGTGCCAGCAGTCGAGGACAGGGCCCGCAGCCCCAGCATTTT
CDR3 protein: CASSRGQGPQPQHF